These 11 T cell receptor beta chains originate from one sample sequenced in a study of cytomegalovirus exposure and HLA in healthy donors. The PCR ran on 60 Vbeta and 13 Jbeta primers. TCRdb's table, derived via immunoSEQ multiplex PCR, lists solely in-frame clones and lacks some. The sample holds about 190,000 clones, approximately 84% seen once. Sequenced input: PBMCs. The origin of the receptors is a boy aged 5-17 years in good health and CMV-seronegative.

The J gene is TRBJ2-5, the V gene TRBV30; 15 bases align to TRBD2. Per germline, CDR1 GTSNPN and CDR2 SVGIG (reference sequence). The CDR3 is 20 amino acids. The junction had 14 bases not matched to a gene; V was cut back by 1 base and J by 2 bases. The CDR3, as DNA: TGTGCCTGGAGTGCTCAGACGGGGACTAGCGGGAGGTGGGGGCAAGAGACCCAGTACTTC. Its protein product is CAWSAQTGTSGRWGQETQYF.

The genes are TRBV7-3 and TRBJ2-1; a possible D gene is TRBD2 (5 bases). CDR1 is SGHTA, CDR2 FQGTGA, per germline. The V end was cut by 5 bases, the J end by 2 bases, with 13 bases between. This CDR3 region has 15 residues. The CDR3 reads CASSPRGDPYNEQFF. The DNA of the CDR3 is TGTGCCAGCAGCCCTCGGGGAGACCCCTACAATGAGCAGTTCTTC.

The V gene is TRBV4-1, the J gene TRBJ1-1; D possibly corresponds to TRBD1 (6 bases). CDR3 length equals 14 residues. The V end lost 4 bases, the J end lost 3 bases, and 12 bases lay between the germline ends. The germline CDR1 and CDR2 sequences are MGHRA and YSYEKL. CDR3 coding DNA: TGCGCCAGCAGCCCCCCGGCAGGGGACACTGAAGCTTTCTTT. Amino acids: CASSPPAGDTEAFF.

The chain combines TRBV27 with TRBJ2-5, with 11 bases aligning to TRBD2. The tail of the sequence fits TRBJ2-7 better, so the J call may be wrong. The CDR3 spans 16 residues. The germline V gene encodes CDR1 MNHEY and CDR2 SMNVEV (reference sequence). In DNA, the CDR3 is TGTGCCAGCAGTTTAGCACGGGCTAGCGGGAGGTACGAGCAGTACTTC. Encoded protein: CASSLARASGRYEQYF.

This clone was recorded only once. This sequence joins TRBV5-6 and TRBJ1-2; 9 nucleotides align to TRBD1. Germline CDR1 is SGHDT and CDR2 is YYEEEE. CDR3 size: 15 residues. V shed 0 bases and J 2 bases; nucleotides not matched to a gene: 2. The CDR3 bases are TGTGCCAGCAGCTTGGGGGGACAGGGAAACTATGGCTACACCTTC. It codes for CASSLGGQGNYGYTF.

CDR3 sequence reads: CAWYRVVWTEAFF. The DNA for the CDR3 is TGTGCCTGGTACAGGGTTGTTTGGACTGAAGCTTTCTTT. The chain carries TRBV30 and TRBJ1-1; D perhaps matches TRBD1 (6 bases). The CDR3 has 13 residues. V gave up 5 bases and J gave up 5 bases, with 15 bases separating them. Per germline, CDR1 GTSNPN and CDR2 SVGIG (reference sequence).

The gene calls are TRBV28 and TRBJ1-1, with a tentative D call TRBD1 (6 bases). Germline-derived CDR1 and CDR2 are MDHEN and SYDVKM. V lost 8 bases and J lost 3, with 10 bases in between. This CDR3 has 12 amino acids. CDR3 in amino acids: CASRRQDTEAFF. CDR3 sequence (DNA): TGTGCCAGCCGTCGACAGGACACTGAAGCTTTCTTT.

V gene TRBV7-9 combines with J gene TRBJ1-1; D might be TRBD1 (6 bases). The CDR3 runs 18 residues. The V end lost 8 bases, the J end lost 5 bases, and 30 bases lay between the germline ends. The germline CDR1 and CDR2 sequences are SEHNR and FQNEAQ (reference sequence). The DNA of the CDR3 is TGTGCCAGCCACCGATCTAGAAGGGGGGGCCAGGGAGGGACTGAAGCTTTCTTT. Translation: CASHRSRRGGQGGTEAFF.

V is TRBV19 and J is TRBJ1-5, with D perhaps TRBD1 (6 bases). This CDR3 is built from 15 residues. The germline V gene encodes CDR1 LNHDA and CDR2 SQIVND (reference sequence). V was cut by 6 bases and J by 0 bases, with 12 bases left in between. CDR3 sequence: CASRTDRYSNQPQHF. CDR3 in DNA: TGTGCCAGTAGGACCGACAGGTATAGCAATCAGCCCCAGCATTTT.

The chain uses TRBV7-3 and TRBJ2-1; 9 bases align to TRBD2. The CDR3 totals 14 residues. Germline CDR1 is SGHTA and CDR2 is FQGTGA. V trimming: 3 bases; J trimming: 8 bases; junction bases outside the gene matches: 5. The CDR3 loop is CASSFTGTSYEQFF. The CDR3 nucleotides read TGTGCCAGCAGCTTCACCGGGACTAGCTATGAGCAGTTCTTC.

This clone was recorded only once. The rearrangement joins TRBV27 to TRBJ2-7; the D gene is possibly TRBD1 (5 bases). Looked up from germline, CDR1 is MNHEY and CDR2 is SMNVEV (reference sequence). The ends were cut back, 0 bases at V and 7 bases at J, with 7 bases in the middle. The CDR3 loop spans 12 amino acids. The CDR3 protein is CASSLSGREQYF. The CDR3 DNA reads as TGTGCCAGCAGTTTATCGGGGCGAGAGCAGTACTTC.